This T cell receptor beta chain stems from a study of chemoradiotherapy in HPV16-positive cancers (dated by TCRdb to between 2021 and 2022). With respect to the entire study: Candidate HPV-specific T-cell clones and common TCR motifs were defined through functional T-cell assays on cells from a couple of HPV16-positive patients. The study asked whether T-cell immunity against the HPV oncoproteins E6 and E7 changes during chemoradiotherapy and whether it affects survival. TCR repertoires from roughly 87 patients with HPV-related cancers were then used to track the candidate HPV-specific TCRs and motifs.

The full study reports these points: The functional definition of HPV-specific T cells came from only a couple of HPV16-positive patients, and the survival association was reported for HPV16-positive patients. Expansion of candidate HPV-specific clones and E7-related TCR motifs was observed in the tumor microenvironment during treatment, whereas no such expansion was observed for non-HPV-specific T cells. Improved recurrence-free survival in HPV16-positive patients was associated with expansion of HPV-responsive T cells during chemoradiotherapy.

Points on this clone: Its antigen target is currently unknown. Base-call qualities are not available, and no considerably larger clone is one nucleotide away.

The CDR3, from cysteine to phenylalanine, totals 15 residues. Solely the CDR3 DNA is kept, with 45 bases framed from the first base. CDR1 is given as SNHLY and CDR2 as FYNNEI, both from the germline V gene. The V and J ends are trimmed by 2 bases and 3 bases, leaving 8 bases between them. Repertoires were sampled multiple times during chemoradiotherapy, which allowed clonal expansion in the tumor microenvironment to be followed. Libraries were prepared through the immunoSEQ multiplex PCR assay. This is the immuneACCESS table as TCRdb keeps it, with only in-frame sequences that have V and J called. A part of the clones is gone; compared with another copy, unresolved V genes explain less than half, and the rest is unexplained. This sample is represented by 55,000 to 85,000 clones; about nine tenths of them were singletons. The ten largest clones represent 4% to 5% of the sample.

The sample here was blood, taken from a patient who underwent chemoradiotherapy. The chain was built from TRBV2 and TRBJ1-6, with no D gene named confidently. The receptor's source is a human donor with HPV-associated anogenital cancer. CDR3 loop: CASSERAVYNSPLHF. The bases are TGTGCCAGCAGTGAAAGGGCGGTCTATAATTCACCCCTCCACTTT. The full variable domain, completed from the reference TRBV2 and TRBJ1-6 proteins outside the CDR3, reads EPEVTQTPSHQVTQMGQEVILRCVPISNHLYFYWYRQILGQKVEFLVSFYNNEISEKSEIFDDQFSVERPDGSNFTLKIRSTKLEDSAMYFCASSERAVYNSPLHFGNGTRLTVT.